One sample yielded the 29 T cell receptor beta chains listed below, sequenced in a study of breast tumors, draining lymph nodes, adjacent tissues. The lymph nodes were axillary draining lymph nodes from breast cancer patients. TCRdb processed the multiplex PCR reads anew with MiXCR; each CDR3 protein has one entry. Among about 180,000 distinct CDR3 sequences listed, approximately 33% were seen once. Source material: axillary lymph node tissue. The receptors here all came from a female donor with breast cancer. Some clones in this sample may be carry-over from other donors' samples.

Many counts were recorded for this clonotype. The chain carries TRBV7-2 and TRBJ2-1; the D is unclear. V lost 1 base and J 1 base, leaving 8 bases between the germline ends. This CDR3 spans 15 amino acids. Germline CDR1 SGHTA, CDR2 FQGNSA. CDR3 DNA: TGTGCCAGCAGCTTAGATGTGGGATCCTACAATGAGCAGTTCTTC. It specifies CASSLDVGSYNEQFF.

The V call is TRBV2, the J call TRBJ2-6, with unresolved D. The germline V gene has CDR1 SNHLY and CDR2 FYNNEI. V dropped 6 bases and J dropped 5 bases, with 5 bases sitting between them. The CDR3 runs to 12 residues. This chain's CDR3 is CASRPRANVLTF. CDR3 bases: TGTGCCAGCAGACCCAGGGCCAACGTCCTGACTTTC.

The CDR3 region is CASRVGLPGEQFF. Here the CDR3 DNA reads TGTGCCAGCAGGGTGGGACTGCCTGGTGAGCAGTTCTTC. V and J are TRBV5-8 and TRBJ2-1, with D possibly matching TRBD2 (6 bases). Germline lookup yields CDR1 SGHTS and CDR2 YDEGEE. V was clipped by 5 bases and J by 9 bases, with 15 bases between them. The CDR3 extends over 13 amino acids.

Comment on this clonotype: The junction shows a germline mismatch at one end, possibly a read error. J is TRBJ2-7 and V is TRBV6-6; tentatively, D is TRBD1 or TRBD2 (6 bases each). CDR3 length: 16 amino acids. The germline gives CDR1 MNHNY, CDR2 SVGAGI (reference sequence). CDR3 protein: CASSHSGRGGPYEQYF. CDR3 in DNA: TGTGCCAGCAGTCACTCCGGCAGGGGAGGCCCCTACGAGCAGTACTTC.

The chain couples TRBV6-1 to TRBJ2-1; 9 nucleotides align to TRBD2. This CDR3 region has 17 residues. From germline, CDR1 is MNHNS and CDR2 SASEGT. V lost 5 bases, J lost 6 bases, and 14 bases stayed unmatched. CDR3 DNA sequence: TGTGCCAGCAGTCCAACCCACAGCGGGAGGTCGGGCAATGAGCAGTTCTTC. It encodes CASSPTHSGRSGNEQFF.

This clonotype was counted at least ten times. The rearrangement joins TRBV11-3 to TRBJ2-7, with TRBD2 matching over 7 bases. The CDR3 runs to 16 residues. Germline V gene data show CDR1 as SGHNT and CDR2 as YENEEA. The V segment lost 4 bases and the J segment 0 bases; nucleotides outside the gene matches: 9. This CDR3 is CASSSRGSGRSYEQYF. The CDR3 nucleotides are TGTGCCAGCAGCTCCCGGGGTAGCGGGCGCTCCTACGAGCAGTACTTC. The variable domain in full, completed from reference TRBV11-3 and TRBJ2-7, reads EAGVVQSPRYKIIEKKQPVAFWCNPISGHNTLYWYLQNLGQGPELLIRYENEEAVDDSQLPKDRFSAERLKGVDSTLKIQPAELGDSAVYLCASSSRGSGRSYEQYFGPGTRLTVT.

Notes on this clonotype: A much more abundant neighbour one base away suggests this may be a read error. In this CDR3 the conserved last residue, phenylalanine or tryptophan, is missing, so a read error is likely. CDR3 amino acids: CASLVGSAGQETQYL. The CDR3 region has the DNA TGTGCCAGCCTCGTGGGTAGCGCGGGACAAGAGACCCAGTACCTC. The J gene is TRBJ2-5, the V gene TRBV6-1; perhaps TRBD2 as D (6 bases). The CDR3 runs to 15 residues. In germline, CDR1 is MNHNS, CDR2 SASEGT. The V end was cut by 8 bases, the J end by 2 bases, with 18 bases between.

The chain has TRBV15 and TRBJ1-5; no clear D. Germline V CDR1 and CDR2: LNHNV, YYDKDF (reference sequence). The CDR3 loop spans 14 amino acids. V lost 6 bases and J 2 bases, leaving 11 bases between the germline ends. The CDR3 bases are TGTGCCACCAGGGTAGGCCAGGGCAATCAGCCCCAGCATTTT. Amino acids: CATRVGQGNQPQHF.

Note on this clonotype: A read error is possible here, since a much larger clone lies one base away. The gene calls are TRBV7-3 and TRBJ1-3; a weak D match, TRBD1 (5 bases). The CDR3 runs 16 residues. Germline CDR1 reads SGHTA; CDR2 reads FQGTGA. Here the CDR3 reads CASSLVGANSGNTLYF. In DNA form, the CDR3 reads TGTGCCAGCAGCTTAGTTGGGGCCAACTCTGGAAACACCCTATATTTT.

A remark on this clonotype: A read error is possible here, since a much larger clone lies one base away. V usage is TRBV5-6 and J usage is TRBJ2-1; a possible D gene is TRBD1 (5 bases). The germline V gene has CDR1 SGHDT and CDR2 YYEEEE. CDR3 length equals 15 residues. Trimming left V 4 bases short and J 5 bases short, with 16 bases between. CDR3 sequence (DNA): TGTGCCAGCAGCCCCGCAGGGAATGGACACAATGAGCAGTTCTTC. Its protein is CASSPAGNGHNEQFF.

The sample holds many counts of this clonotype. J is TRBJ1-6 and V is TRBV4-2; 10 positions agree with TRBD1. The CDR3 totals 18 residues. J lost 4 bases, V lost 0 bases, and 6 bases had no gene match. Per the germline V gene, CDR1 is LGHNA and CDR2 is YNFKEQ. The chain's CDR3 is CASSQDQGQGWYNSPLHF. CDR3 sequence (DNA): TGTGCCAGCAGCCAAGATCAGGGACAGGGGTGGTATAATTCACCCCTCCACTTT.

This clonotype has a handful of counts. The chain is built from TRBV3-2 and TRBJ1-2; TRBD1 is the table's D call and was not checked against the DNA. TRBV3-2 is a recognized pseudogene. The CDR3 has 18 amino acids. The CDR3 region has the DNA TGTGCCAGCAGCCAAGATTACTTTCAGGAGCGCCATAACTATGGCTACACCTTC. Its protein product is CASSQDYFQERHNYGYTF.

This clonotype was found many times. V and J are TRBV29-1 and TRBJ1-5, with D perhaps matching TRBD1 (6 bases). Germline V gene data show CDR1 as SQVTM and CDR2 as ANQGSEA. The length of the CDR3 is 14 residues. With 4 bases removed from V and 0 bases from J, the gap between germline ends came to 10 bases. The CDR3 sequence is CSVAGANSNQPQHF. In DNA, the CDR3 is TGCAGCGTTGCGGGGGCAAATAGCAATCAGCCCCAGCATTTT.

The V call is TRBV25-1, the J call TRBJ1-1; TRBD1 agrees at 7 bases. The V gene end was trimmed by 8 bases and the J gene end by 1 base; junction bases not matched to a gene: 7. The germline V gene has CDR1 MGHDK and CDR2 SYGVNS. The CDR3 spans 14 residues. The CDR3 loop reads CASGGGTANTEAFF. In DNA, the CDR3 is TGTGCCAGCGGGGGGGGGACAGCGAACACTGAAGCTTTCTTT.

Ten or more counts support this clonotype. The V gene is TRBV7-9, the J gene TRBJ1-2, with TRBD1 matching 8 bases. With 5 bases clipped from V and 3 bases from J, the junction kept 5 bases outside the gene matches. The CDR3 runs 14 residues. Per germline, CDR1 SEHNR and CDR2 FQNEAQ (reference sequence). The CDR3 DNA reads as TGTGCCAGCAGCCCCAGGGGGCCGGACTATGGCTACACCTTC. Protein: CASSPRGPDYGYTF.

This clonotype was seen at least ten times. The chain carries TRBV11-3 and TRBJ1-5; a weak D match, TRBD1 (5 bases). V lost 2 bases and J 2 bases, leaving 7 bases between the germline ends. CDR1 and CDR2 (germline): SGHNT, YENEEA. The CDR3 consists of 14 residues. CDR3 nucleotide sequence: TGTGCCAGCAGCTTAAGAGGGGGCAATCAGCCCCAGCATTTT. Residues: CASSLRGGNQPQHF.

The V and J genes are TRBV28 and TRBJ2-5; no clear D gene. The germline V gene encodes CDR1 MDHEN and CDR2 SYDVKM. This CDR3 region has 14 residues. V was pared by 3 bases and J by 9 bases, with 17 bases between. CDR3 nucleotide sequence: TGTGCCAGCAGTTTCCCCCTCAGCAATCAGCCCCAGTACTTC. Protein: CASSFPLSNQPQYF.

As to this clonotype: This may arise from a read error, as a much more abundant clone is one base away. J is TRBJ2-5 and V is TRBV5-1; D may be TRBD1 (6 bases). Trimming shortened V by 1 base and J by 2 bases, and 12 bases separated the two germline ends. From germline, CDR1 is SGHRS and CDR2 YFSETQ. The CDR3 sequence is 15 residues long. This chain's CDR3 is CASSLLDTGQETQYF. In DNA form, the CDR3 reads TGCGCCAGCAGCTTGCTGGACACAGGGCAAGAGACCCAGTACTTC.

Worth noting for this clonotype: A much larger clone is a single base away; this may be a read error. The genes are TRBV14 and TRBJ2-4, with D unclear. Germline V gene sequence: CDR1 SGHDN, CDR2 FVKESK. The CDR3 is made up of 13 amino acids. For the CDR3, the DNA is TGTGCCAGCAGCCAATCAGGCCAAAACATTCAGCACTTC. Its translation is CASSQSGQNIQHF.

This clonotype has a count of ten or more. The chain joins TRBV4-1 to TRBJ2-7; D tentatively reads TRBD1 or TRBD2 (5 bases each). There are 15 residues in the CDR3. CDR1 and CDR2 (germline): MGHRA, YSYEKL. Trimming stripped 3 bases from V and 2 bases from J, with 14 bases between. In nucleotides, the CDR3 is TGCGCCAGCAGCCAGACCCCGGGACCCACCTACGAGCAGTACTTC. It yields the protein CASSQTPGPTYEQYF.

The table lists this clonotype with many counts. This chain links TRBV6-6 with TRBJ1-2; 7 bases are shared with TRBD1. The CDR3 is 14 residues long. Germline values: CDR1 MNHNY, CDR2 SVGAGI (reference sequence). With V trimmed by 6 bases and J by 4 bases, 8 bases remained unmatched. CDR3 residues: CASSLTGVGYGYTF. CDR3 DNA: TGTGCCAGCAGCCTAACAGGGGTTGGCTATGGCTACACCTTC.

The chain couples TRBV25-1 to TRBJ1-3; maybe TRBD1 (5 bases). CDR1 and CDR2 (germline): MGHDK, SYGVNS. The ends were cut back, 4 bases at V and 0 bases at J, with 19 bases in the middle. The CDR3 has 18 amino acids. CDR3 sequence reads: CASSALKRDAGSGNTIYF. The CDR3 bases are TGTGCCAGCAGTGCGCTCAAGCGGGACGCCGGCTCTGGAAACACCATATATTTT.

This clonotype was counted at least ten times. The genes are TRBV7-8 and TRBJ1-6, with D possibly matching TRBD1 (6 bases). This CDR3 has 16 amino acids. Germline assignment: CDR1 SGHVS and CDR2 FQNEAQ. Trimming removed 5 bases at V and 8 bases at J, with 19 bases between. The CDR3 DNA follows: TGTGCCAGCAGCCGCGGGGAGGGGGGAAACTATTCACCCCTCCACTTT. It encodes CASSRGEGGNYSPLHF.

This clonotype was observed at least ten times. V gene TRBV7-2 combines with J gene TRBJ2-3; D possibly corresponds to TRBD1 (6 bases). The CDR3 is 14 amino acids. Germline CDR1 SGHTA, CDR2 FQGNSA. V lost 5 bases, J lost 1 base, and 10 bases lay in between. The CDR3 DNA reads TGTGCCAGCAGCATACAGGGAGGCACAGATACGCAGTATTTT. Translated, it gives CASSIQGGTDTQYF.

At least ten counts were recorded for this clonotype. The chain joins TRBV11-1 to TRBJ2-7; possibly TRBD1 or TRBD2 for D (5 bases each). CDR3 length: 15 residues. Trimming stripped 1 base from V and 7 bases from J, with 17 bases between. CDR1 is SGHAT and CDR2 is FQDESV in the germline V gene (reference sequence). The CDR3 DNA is TGTGCCAGCAGCTTAGTTGGAGGTGGGACCGGAGAGCAGTACTTC. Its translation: CASSLVGGGTGEQYF.

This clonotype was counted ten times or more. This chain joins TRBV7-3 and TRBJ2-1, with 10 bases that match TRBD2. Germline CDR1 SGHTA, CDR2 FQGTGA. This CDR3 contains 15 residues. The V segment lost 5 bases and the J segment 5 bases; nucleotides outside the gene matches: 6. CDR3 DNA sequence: TGTGCCAGCAGCCCTAGCGGGAGACACCACAATGAGCAGTTCTTC. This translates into CASSPSGRHHNEQFF.

In nucleotides, the CDR3 is TGTGCCAGCAGCCAGAGGCTGGGGGGATCCAGCTTCAGCTCCTACGAGCAGTACTTC. As protein: CASSQRLGGSSFSSYEQYF. The rearrangement joins TRBV3-1 to TRBJ2-7, with D perhaps TRBD2 (6 bases). Trimming took off 3 bases at V and 0 bases at J, with 24 bases between the two ends. CDR1 LGHDT and CDR2 YNNKEL come from the germline V gene (reference sequence). The CDR3 runs to 19 residues.

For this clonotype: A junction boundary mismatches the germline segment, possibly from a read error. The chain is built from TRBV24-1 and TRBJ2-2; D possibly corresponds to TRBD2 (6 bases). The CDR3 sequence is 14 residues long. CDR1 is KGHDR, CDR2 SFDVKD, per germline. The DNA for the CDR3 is TGTGCCACCGGAAGGGACTTCAACGCCGGGGAGCTGTCTTTT. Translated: CATGRDFNAGELSF.

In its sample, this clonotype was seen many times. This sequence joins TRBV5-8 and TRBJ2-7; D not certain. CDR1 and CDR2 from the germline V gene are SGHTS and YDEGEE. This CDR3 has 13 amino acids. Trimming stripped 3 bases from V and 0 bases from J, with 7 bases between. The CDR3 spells CASSYQNSYEQYF. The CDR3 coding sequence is TGTGCCAGCAGCTACCAGAACTCCTACGAGCAGTACTTC.